This T cell receptor (beta chain) was recorded in a study of shared clonotypes between healthy human individuals. Negatively enriched CD4+ T cells were divided by CD45RA into naive and memory. V gave up 0 bases and J gave up 2 bases, with 20 bases separating them. This CDR3 is 19 amino acids long. Germline assignment: CDR1 SGHRS and CDR2 YFSETQ. Original processing notes: As immunoSEQ supplied junction-only sequences (without quality scores), filtering differed. Data came from immunoSEQ multiplex PCR; TCRdb stores just in-frame clones and leaves some out. From that table come the V and J calls and clone size; the DNA was used to work out D and trimming. The sample holds about 1.5 million clones, roughly 98% seen once.

The TCR was taken from a man aged 30-40 years in good health. The V call is TRBV5-1, the J call TRBJ1-4, with a possible D match to TRBD1 (6 bases). The sequenced sample was naive CD4+ T cells sorted from blood. As for subset: CD45RA+ positively selected. CDR3 bases: TGCGCCAGCAGCTTGGCCAGCCGGCCCTCAGGGGATACTAATGAAAAACTGTTTTTT. Translating gives CASSLASRPSGDTNEKLFF.